One and the same sample provided the 14 T cell receptor beta chains below, sequenced in a study of a mutant IDH1 vaccine in newly diagnosed glioma (dated by TCRdb to about 2021). The library was prepared using the immunoSEQ multiplex PCR assay. Held by TCRdb, this immuneACCESS table contains in-frame sequences only and omits some clones. Under half of the omission traces to an unresolved V gene where checked; the cause of the rest is unknown. This sample is represented by about 50,000 clones; about 86% of them were singletons. Around 7% of the sample comes from the top ten. These receptors have no known antigen. Interpreted using the paper, the time point label stands for: week 5, during vaccination. Each vaccine dose, consisting of 300 ug of a 20-mer mutant IDH1 peptide in Montanide, was administered subcutaneously with topical imiquimod. The material sequenced was PBMCs, taken from a glioma patient whose treatment included an IDH1 peptide vaccine. These receptors originate from a woman aged 45-60 years with glioma.

This rearrangement joins TRBV15 to TRBJ1-4; perhaps TRBD1 as D (5 bases). V lost 1 base, J lost 7 bases, and 13 bases lay in between. CDR1 is LNHNV, CDR2 YYDKDF, per germline (reference sequence). This CDR3 contains 15 residues. Here the CDR3 reads CATSRVQGQGEKLFF. The CDR3 DNA is TGTGCCACCAGCAGAGTCCAGGGTCAGGGTGAAAAACTGTTTTTT.

CDR3 in DNA: TGTGCCAGTAGTTTCCAAGGGACAGGGGCCTACGAGCAGTACTTC. Amino acids: CASSFQGTGAYEQYF. V and J are TRBV19 and TRBJ2-7, with TRBD1 matching 10 bases. Germline V gene data show CDR1 as LNHDA and CDR2 as SQIVND (reference sequence). The ends lost 5 bases at V and 2 bases at J; junction bases unmatched: 6. This CDR3 has 15 residues.

This clone was seen only once. This sequence joins TRBV7-2 and TRBJ1-5; no clear D gene. V was shortened by 1 base and J by 9 bases, with 7 bases between the two germline ends. Germline V gene data show CDR1 as SGHTA and CDR2 as FQGNSA. The CDR3 has 12 amino acids. The CDR3 sequence is CASSLGNWPQHF. Written as DNA, the CDR3 is TGTGCCAGCAGCTTAGGTAACTGGCCCCAGCATTTT.

The genes are TRBV6-5 and TRBJ1-4; D call uncertain. Germline V gene data show CDR1 as MNHEY and CDR2 as SVGAGI. The CDR3 covers 15 residues. Deletions cut 2 bases from V and 1 base from J, with 8 bases between. The CDR3 loop is CASSYEVGTNEKLFF. CDR3 in DNA: TGTGCCAGCAGTTACGAGGTCGGAACTAATGAAAAACTGTTTTTT.

The chain couples TRBV7-2 to TRBJ2-4; TRBD2 aligns across 9 bases. From germline, CDR1 is SGHTA and CDR2 FQGNSA. J lost 5 bases, V lost 5 bases, and 13 bases had no gene match. CDR3 length: 17 amino acids. CDR3 sequence: CASSLSVAGGPQNIQYF. CDR3 sequence (DNA): TGTGCCAGCAGCCTATCGGTGGCGGGGGGGCCCCAAAACATTCAGTACTTC.

The chain has TRBV2 and TRBJ2-7; 7 bases fit TRBD1. Germline values: CDR1 SNHLY, CDR2 FYNNEI. Trimming took 2 bases from V and 2 from J; bases not matched to a gene: 3. CDR3 size: 14 residues. The CDR3, as DNA: TGTGCCAGCAGTGAATGGCAGGGGGCCTACGAGCAGTACTTC. Protein: CASSEWQGAYEQYF.

This clone was found a few times. The CDR3 DNA reads as TGTGCCAGTAGTCGGATGCCCCAGGGTCCCCAAGAGACCCAGTACTTC. This codes for CASSRMPQGPQETQYF. The J gene is TRBJ2-5, the V gene TRBV19; weak D call: TRBD1 (5 bases). V dropped 5 bases and J dropped 1 base, with 17 bases sitting between them. Germline CDR1 is LNHDA and CDR2 is SQIVND (reference sequence). CDR3 length: 16 residues.

The chain recombines TRBV4-2 with TRBJ2-3; 9 bases map to TRBD2. The length of the CDR3 is 17 residues. Germline V lookup: CDR1 LGHNA, CDR2 YNFKEQ. The ends lost 0 bases at V and 2 bases at J; junction bases unmatched: 6. CDR3 protein: CASSQEGAGGYTDTQYF. The DNA of the CDR3 is TGTGCCAGCAGCCAAGAGGGAGCGGGGGGATACACAGATACGCAGTATTTT.

The CDR3 region has the DNA TGTGCCAGCAGTGACTCTAACCCGAATGAGCAGTTCTTC. Translating it yields CASSDSNPNEQFF. This chain joins TRBV6-4 and TRBJ2-1, with unresolved D. This CDR3 has 13 amino acids. The germline V gene encodes CDR1 MRHNA and CDR2 SNTAGT. Trimming cost V 0 bases and J 7 bases, with 7 bases left between them.

V usage is TRBV9 and J usage is TRBJ1-3; tentative D call: TRBD1 (5 bases). V was trimmed by 4 bases and J by 0 bases, leaving 11 bases between them. The CDR3 is 15 residues long. Germline values: CDR1 SGDLS, CDR2 YYNGEE. CDR3 DNA: TGTGCCAGCAGCCCGACAGTTCCCTCTGGAAACACCATATATTTT. Its translation is CASSPTVPSGNTIYF.

This clone came up a few times. The gene calls are TRBV20-1 and TRBJ1-1; D is ambiguous. V lost 6 bases, J lost 7 bases, and 12 bases lay in between. The CDR3 is 11 amino acids. Germline V lookup: CDR1 DFQATT, CDR2 SNEGSKA (reference sequence). The CDR3: CSAASRFEAFF. As DNA, the CDR3 is TGCAGTGCCGCGTCCAGGTTTGAAGCTTTCTTT.

This clone was recorded a few times. The genes are TRBV5-1 and TRBJ1-1; D is uncertain. Trimming took off 1 base at V and 11 bases at J, with 15 bases between the two ends. CDR1 SGHRS and CDR2 YFSETQ come from the germline V gene. The CDR3 has 13 residues. This chain's CDR3 is CASSLIAPGVAFF. CDR3 in DNA: TGCGCCAGCAGCTTGATCGCTCCGGGTGTCGCTTTCTTT.

J is TRBJ1-1 and V is TRBV19; no clear D. V dropped 5 bases and J dropped 1 base, with 17 bases sitting between them. Germline CDR1 LNHDA, CDR2 SQIVND (reference sequence). The CDR3 is made up of 16 amino acids. The CDR3 here is CASSPRPDPRNTEAFF. The CDR3 DNA follows: TGTGCCAGTAGTCCCCGACCTGACCCCCGGAACACTGAAGCTTTCTTT.

This clone has only a few counts. CDR3 protein: CASSLMVARETQYF. CDR3 coding DNA: TGTGCCAGCAGCTTAATGGTAGCACGAGAGACCCAGTACTTC. The V gene is TRBV7-3, the J gene TRBJ2-5; D is unresolved. Between the trimmed V and J ends, which lost 1 base and 4 bases, there was a span of 10 bases. Germline CDR1 SGHTA, CDR2 FQGTGA. The CDR3 consists of 14 residues.